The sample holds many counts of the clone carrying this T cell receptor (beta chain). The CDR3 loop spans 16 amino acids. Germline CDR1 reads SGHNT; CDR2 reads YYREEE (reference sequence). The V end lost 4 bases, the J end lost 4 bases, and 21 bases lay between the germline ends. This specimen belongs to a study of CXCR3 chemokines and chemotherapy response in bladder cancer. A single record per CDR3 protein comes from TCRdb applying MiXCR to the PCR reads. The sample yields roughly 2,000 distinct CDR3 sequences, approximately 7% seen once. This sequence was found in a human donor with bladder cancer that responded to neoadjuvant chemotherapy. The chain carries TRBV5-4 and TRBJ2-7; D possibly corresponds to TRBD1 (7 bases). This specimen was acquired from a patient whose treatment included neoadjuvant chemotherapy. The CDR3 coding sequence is TGTGCCAGCAGCGTTGACAGGGAGGTAACCTATTACGAGCAGTACTTC. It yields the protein CASSVDREVTYYEQYF.